One and the same sample provided the 32 T cell receptor beta chains below, sequenced in a study of T cells after posttransplantation cyclophosphamide. A marrow graft followed busulfan-fludarabine conditioning, with cyclophosphamide on days +3 and +4. Measured with immunoSEQ multiplex PCR; TCRdb has only the in-frame clones, and not every one. The sample lists about 11,000 clones, just under 85% occurring once. Specimen: PBMCs, collected about 62 months after allogeneic stem cell transplant with posttransplant cyclophosphamide. The receptors originated from a female patient in her 50s who received an allogeneic stem cell transplant from a related donor, was CMV-positive, and had no GVHD. Certain T cells may be donor cells from the graft.

V is TRBV9 and J is TRBJ1-2, with D uncertain. Germline V CDR1 and CDR2: SGDLS, YYNGEE. This CDR3 spans 13 amino acids. The ends were cut back, 4 bases at V and 8 bases at J, with 15 bases in the middle. CDR3 in DNA: TGTGCCAGCAGCAACAGAGCTGGTCAAGGCTACACCTTC. This codes for CASSNRAGQGYTF.

This CDR3 reads CASSSGEDRAGYTF. The CDR3, as DNA: TGTGCCAGCAGCTCAGGGGAGGACAGGGCTGGCTACACCTTC. The rearrangement uses TRBV7-3 and TRBJ1-2, with 8 positions matching TRBD1. CDR3 length: 14 residues. CDR1 is SGHTA, CDR2 FQGTGA, per germline. J was trimmed by 7 bases and V by 4 bases; bases with no gene match: 8. Together with reference TRBV7-3 and TRBJ1-2, the CDR3 gives the full variable domain: GAGVSQTPSNKVTEKGKYVELRCDPISGHTALYWYRQSLGQGPEFLIYFQGTGAADDSGLPNDRFFAVRPEGSVSTLKIQRTERGDSAVYLCASSSGEDRAGYTFGSGTRLTVV.

The rearrangement uses TRBV6-5 and TRBJ2-7, with D perhaps TRBD2 (6 bases). This CDR3 is 15 amino acids long. The germline CDR1 and CDR2 sequences are MNHEY and SVGAGI. V lost 4 bases, J lost 6 bases, and 19 bases lay in between. The DNA of the CDR3 is TGTGCCAGCAGTTCCTTCCTAGCGCCAATCCCCGAGCAGTACTTC. Residues: CASSSFLAPIPEQYF.

This chain uses TRBV25-1 with TRBJ2-5; possible D gene TRBD2, 6 bases. Trimming left V 1 base short and J 4 bases short, with 7 bases between. The CDR3 totals 13 residues. Germline loops: CDR1 MGHDK, CDR2 SYGVNS. CDR3 amino acids: CASSEWGGETQYF. The DNA for the CDR3 is TGTGCCAGCAGTGAATGGGGAGGAGAGACCCAGTACTTC.

This chain links TRBV29-1 with TRBJ1-2; 8 nucleotides line up with TRBD1. The germline V gene encodes CDR1 SQVTM and CDR2 ANQGSEA. CDR3 length equals 14 residues. Germline trimming cut 4 bases from V and 6 bases from J; bases unmatched to any gene: 10. The CDR3 nucleotides are TGCAGCGTTGGACAACTAGGACAGGGTAATGGCTACACCTTC. Protein: CSVGQLGQGNGYTF.

The chain employs TRBV5-1 and TRBJ1-1, with 7 nucleotides matching TRBD1. Germline assignment: CDR1 SGHRS and CDR2 YFSETQ. CDR3 length: 14 amino acids. Unmatched junction bases numbered 7, after V lost 4 bases and J lost 4 bases. The CDR3 coding sequence is TGCGCCAGCAGCGTAGGGGGCGGCGGCACTGAAGCTTTCTTT. The encoded protein is CASSVGGGGTEAFF.

The chain recombines TRBV9 with TRBJ2-2; D is uncertain. This CDR3 has 13 amino acids. Trimming pared 0 bases from V and 8 bases from J, leaving 8 bases between. CDR1 and CDR2 from the germline V gene are SGDLS and YYNGEE. The CDR3 loop reads CASSVAPTGELFF. In DNA, the CDR3 is TGTGCCAGCAGCGTAGCGCCAACTGGGGAGCTGTTTTTT.

A few counts support this clone. The V call is TRBV28, the J call TRBJ1-5, with 7 bases that match TRBD1. Per germline, CDR1 MDHEN and CDR2 SYDVKM. The CDR3 has 14 amino acids. The trim removed 6 bases at V and 4 bases at J, leaving 6 bases unmatched. CDR3 coding DNA: TGTGCCAGCAGAGGGACAGATCCTAATCAGCCCCAGCATTTT. Amino acids: CASRGTDPNQPQHF.

This sequence joins TRBV13 and TRBJ2-3; D perhaps matches TRBD1 (6 bases). CDR1 is PRHDT, CDR2 FYEKMQ, per germline (reference sequence). The CDR3 spans 14 residues. V was shortened by 2 bases and J by 4 bases, with 10 bases between the two germline ends. The CDR3 DNA follows: TGTGCCAGCAGCTTACAGGGGATTCCAGATACGCAGTATTTT. It codes for CASSLQGIPDTQYF.

This rearrangement joins TRBV2 to TRBJ2-2; 11 bases map to TRBD2. V lost 8 bases to trimming and J lost 7 bases; unmatched junction nucleotides: 12. Germline V gene sequence: CDR1 SNHLY, CDR2 FYNNEI. CDR3 length equals 16 residues. The DNA for the CDR3 is TGTGCCAGCTCTAAGGCTAGCGGGAGGATGAGCGGGGAGCTGTTTTTT. Amino acid sequence: CASSKASGRMSGELFF.

The genes are TRBV9 and TRBJ2-7, with D possibly matching TRBD2 (6 bases). Germline values: CDR1 SGDLS, CDR2 YYNGEE. V was cut by 2 bases and J by 1 base, with 10 bases left in between. This CDR3 has 14 residues. CDR3 protein: CASSVLSGSYEQYF. CDR3 nucleotide sequence: TGTGCCAGCAGCGTGCTTAGCGGTTCCTACGAGCAGTACTTC.

This chain uses TRBV5-1 with TRBJ2-7; 8 bases map to TRBD1. Germline V gene lookup returns CDR1 SGHRS and CDR2 YFSETQ. The CDR3 extends over 17 amino acids. With 0 bases clipped from V and 5 bases from J, the junction kept 13 bases outside the gene matches. The CDR3 loop reads CASSLALSGQGRNEQYF. The CDR3 DNA reads as TGCGCCAGCAGCTTGGCACTCTCCGGACAGGGTCGGAACGAGCAGTACTTC.

V gene TRBV11-2 combines with J gene TRBJ2-2; 7 bases fit TRBD2. CDR3 length: 13 amino acids. The junction had 6 bases not matched to a gene; V was cut back by 7 bases and J by 7 bases. Germline V gene data show CDR1 as SGHAT and CDR2 as FQNNGV. The chain's CDR3 is CASTWGGDGELFF. CDR3 nucleotide sequence: TGTGCCAGCACATGGGGGGGGGACGGGGAGCTGTTTTTT.

The chain is built from TRBV6-1 and TRBJ2-1; 12 nucleotides align to TRBD2. J gave up 10 bases and V 5 bases, and 9 bases lay outside the gene matches. CDR3 length: 15 amino acids. Germline V gene sequence: CDR1 MNHNS, CDR2 SASEGT. CDR3 region: CASSRLAGEGLEQFF. CDR3 coding DNA: TGTGCCAGCAGTCGACTAGCGGGAGAGGGTTTGGAGCAGTTCTTC.

This chain links TRBV9 with TRBJ2-2; 14 bases are shared with TRBD2. Germline V gene sequence: CDR1 SGDLS, CDR2 YYNGEE. After removal of 2 bases from V and 7 bases from J, the junction contained 7 bases not matched to a gene. CDR3 size: 17 residues. CDR3 in amino acids: CASSVSTSGRANGELFF. Here the CDR3 DNA reads TGTGCCAGCAGCGTGTCGACTAGCGGGAGGGCCAACGGGGAGCTGTTTTTT.

The chain uses TRBV10-1 and TRBJ2-7; possible D gene TRBD1, 5 bases. The germline V gene has CDR1 WNHNN and CDR2 SYGVQD (reference sequence). The CDR3 extends over 18 amino acids. V lost 0 bases, J lost 2 bases, and 20 bases lay in between. The CDR3 spells CASSESTMDQGIPYEQYF. CDR3 nucleotide sequence: TGCGCCAGCAGTGAGTCGACCATGGATCAGGGAATCCCCTACGAGCAGTACTTC.

The rearrangement uses TRBV12-5 and TRBJ2-1, with 7 positions matching TRBD2. With 1 base clipped from V and 3 bases from J, the junction kept 3 bases outside the gene matches. The germline V gene encodes CDR1 LGHNT and CDR2 FRNRAP. This CDR3 region has 15 residues. Written as DNA, the CDR3 is TGTGCTAGTGGTTTGGAAGTAGCGGGCTACAATGAGCAGTTCTTC. Its protein product is CASGLEVAGYNEQFF. Full variable domain (outside the CDR3, taken from reference TRBV12-5 and TRBJ2-1): DARVTQTPRHKVTEMGQEVTMRCQPILGHNTVFWYRQTMMQGLELLAYFRNRAPLDDSGMPKDRFSAEMPDATLATLKIQPSEPRDSAVYFCASGLEVAGYNEQFFGPGTRLTVL.

The sample holds one count of this clone. The chain carries TRBV18 and TRBJ1-1; D is perhaps TRBD1 (5 bases). This CDR3 has 15 amino acids. V lost 2 bases and J lost 4, with 14 bases in between. CDR1 is KGHSH, CDR2 LQKENI, per germline. CDR3: CASSPWTSDLTEAFF. The CDR3, as DNA: TGTGCCAGCTCACCATGGACAAGCGACCTCACTGAAGCTTTCTTT.

This sequence joins TRBV30 and TRBJ2-7; D might be TRBD2 (6 bases). Germline CDR1 is GTSNPN and CDR2 is SVGIG (reference sequence). The length of the CDR3 is 15 residues. Between the trimmed V and J ends, which lost 3 bases and 2 bases, there was a span of 17 bases. The CDR3 DNA reads TGTGCCTGGAGCGGTCTGAGCGGGCTCCCCTACGAGCAGTACTTC. Translated: CAWSGLSGLPYEQYF.

The chain couples TRBV7-7 to TRBJ1-1, with 9 bases lining up with TRBD1. Losses at the gene ends were 6 bases for V and 3 bases for J; bases not matched to a gene: 5. CDR3 length: 14 residues. Germline V lookup: CDR1 SSHAT, CDR2 FNYEAQ (reference sequence). The CDR3: CASSPGQGDTEAFF. CDR3 DNA: TGTGCCAGCAGTCCGGGACAGGGAGACACTGAAGCTTTCTTT.

The chain is built from TRBV5-4 and TRBJ1-2; D not certain. V was trimmed by 4 bases and J by 10 bases, leaving 23 bases between them. The CDR3 runs to 15 residues. In germline, CDR1 is SGHNT, CDR2 YYREEE (reference sequence). This CDR3 reads CASSPPVRGPSPYTF. CDR3 nucleotides: TGTGCCAGCAGCCCCCCGGTGAGAGGCCCTTCGCCCTACACCTTC.

This chain uses TRBV9 with TRBJ1-2; 8 bases agree with TRBD1. This CDR3 has 13 residues. The germline CDR1 and CDR2 sequences are SGDLS and YYNGEE. With 7 bases clipped from V and 2 bases from J, the junction kept 4 bases outside the gene matches. The CDR3 DNA reads TGTGCCAGCTCGGACAGGGAGAACTATGGCTACACCTTC. Encoded protein: CASSDRENYGYTF.

The chain has TRBV10-3 and TRBJ2-5; D might be TRBD1 (6 bases). The CDR3 is made up of 13 amino acids. V lost 5 bases to trimming and J lost 3 bases, with 10 bases between them. Germline CDR1 reads ENHRY; CDR2 reads SYGVKD. CDR3 region: CAISLDSKETQYF. Here the CDR3 DNA reads TGTGCCATCAGTTTGGACAGTAAAGAGACCCAGTACTTC.

This chain joins TRBV18 and TRBJ2-7; 9 bases fit TRBD1. This CDR3 is built from 14 residues. V lost 4 bases, J lost 3 bases, and 4 bases stayed unmatched. From germline, CDR1 is KGHSH and CDR2 LQKENI. CDR3 region: CASSQGQGGYEQYF. The CDR3 DNA reads TGTGCCAGCTCACAGGGACAGGGAGGCTACGAGCAGTACTTC.

The chain uses TRBV5-1 and TRBJ1-4; the D is unclear. This CDR3 has 14 residues. Trimming left V 2 bases short and J 4 bases short, with 9 bases between. The germline V gene encodes CDR1 SGHRS and CDR2 YFSETQ. The CDR3 sequence is CASSLLSHNEKLFF. The CDR3 region has the DNA TGCGCCAGCAGCTTATTGTCCCATAATGAAAAACTGTTTTTT.

The rearrangement joins TRBV27 to TRBJ2-1; no clear D. With 3 bases removed from V and 7 bases from J, the gap between germline ends came to 10 bases. The CDR3 totals 13 residues. Germline-derived CDR1 and CDR2 are MNHEY and SMNVEV (reference sequence). The CDR3 reads CASSLVELNEQFF. CDR3 bases: TGTGCCAGCAGTTTGGTCGAGTTGAATGAGCAGTTCTTC.

V is TRBV7-2 and J is TRBJ2-5; possible D gene TRBD2, 5 bases. In germline, CDR1 is SGHTA, CDR2 FQGNSA. The germline V and J ends were trimmed by 5 bases and 6 bases, with 10 bases remaining between them. This CDR3 contains 12 residues. DNA for the CDR3: TGTGCCAGCAGCCCACGGAGGCAGACCCAGTACTTC. Translated: CASSPRRQTQYF.

J is TRBJ1-1 and V is TRBV5-1; D is unclear. This CDR3 contains 13 residues. Germline CDR1 is SGHRS and CDR2 is YFSETQ. The germline V and J ends were trimmed by 0 bases and 1 base, with 4 bases remaining between them. The CDR3 nucleotides are TGCGCCAGCAGCTTGGGAGAGAACACTGAAGCTTTCTTT. Translation gives CASSLGENTEAFF.

The genes are TRBV5-1 and TRBJ2-7; D is undetermined. The length of the CDR3 is 15 residues. Deletions cut 1 base from V and 2 bases from J, with 13 bases between. CDR1 is SGHRS and CDR2 is YFSETQ in the germline V gene. The CDR3 protein is CASSLWAGGTYEQYF. In DNA, the CDR3 is TGCGCCAGCAGCTTGTGGGCAGGTGGCACCTACGAGCAGTACTTC.

This clone appeared a single time. J is TRBJ2-3 and V is TRBV7-9; 9 bases agree with TRBD2. Germline trimming cut 4 bases from V and 0 bases from J; bases unmatched to any gene: 2. Germline V gene lookup returns CDR1 SEHNR and CDR2 FQNEAQ (reference sequence). This CDR3 is built from 15 residues. CDR3 residues: CASSSSGISTDTQYF. In DNA form, the CDR3 reads TGTGCCAGCAGCTCTAGCGGGATAAGCACAGATACGCAGTATTTT. Supplemented by reference TRBV7-9 and TRBJ2-3, the full variable domain reads DTGVSQNPRHKITKRGQNVTFRCDPISEHNRLYWYRQTLGQGPEFLTYFQNEAQLEKSRLLSDRFSAERPKGSFSTLEIQRTEQGDSAMYLCASSSSGISTDTQYFGPGTRLTVL.

The chain joins TRBV11-1 to TRBJ2-1; 14 bases are shared with TRBD2. V shed 1 base, J shed 8 bases, and the junction held 7 bases outside the gene matches. Looked up from germline, CDR1 is SGHAT and CDR2 is FQDESV (reference sequence). The CDR3 runs 17 residues. CDR3 DNA: TGTGCCAGCAGCTTAGACTACGGGACTAGCGGGAGCGATGAGCAGTTCTTC. Translating it yields CASSLDYGTSGSDEQFF. Based on the CDR3 plus reference TRBV11-1 and TRBJ2-1, the full variable domain is EAEVAQSPRYKITEKSQAVAFWCDPISGHATLYWYRQILGQGPELLVQFQDESVVDDSQLPKDRFSAERLKGVDSTLKIQPAELGDSAMYLCASSLDYGTSGSDEQFFGPGTRLTVL.

This clone is a singleton in its sample. The chain links TRBV7-3 to TRBJ1-2; D ambiguous. Germline CDR1 SGHTA, CDR2 FQGTGA. The CDR3 length is 14 residues. Trimming shortened V by 3 bases and J by 1 base, and 9 bases separated the two germline ends. In DNA form, the CDR3 reads TGTGCCAGCAGCTTGTCCCGGGATAACTATGGCTACACCTTC. Residues: CASSLSRDNYGYTF.